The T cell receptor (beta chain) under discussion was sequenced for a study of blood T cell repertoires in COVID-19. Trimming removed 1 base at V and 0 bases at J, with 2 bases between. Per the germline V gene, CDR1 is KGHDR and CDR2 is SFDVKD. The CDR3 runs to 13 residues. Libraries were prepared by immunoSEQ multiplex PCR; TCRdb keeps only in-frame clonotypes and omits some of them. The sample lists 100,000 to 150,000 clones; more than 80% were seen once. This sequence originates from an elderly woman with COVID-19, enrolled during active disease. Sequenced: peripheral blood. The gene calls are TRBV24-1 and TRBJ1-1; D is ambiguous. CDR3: CATSDFLNTEAFF. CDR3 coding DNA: TGTGCCACCAGTGATTTCTTGAACACTGAAGCTTTCTTT.